The text below deals with one TCR beta chain. As yet, its antigen is unknown. The CDR3 runs to 14 residues. V was trimmed by 4 bases and J by 0 bases, leaving 8 bases between them. CDR1 is LNHNV and CDR2 is YYDKDF in the germline V gene (reference sequence). A J-beta primer mix and a sample-barcoded 5' primer were used in a second PCR of roughly 7 to 12 cycles. Each cDNA molecule was tagged by a template-switch adaptor with 12 random nucleotides. There were at least 2.5 million CDR3-containing paired-end reads obtained from each sample. TCRdb reprocessed the 5' RACE reads with MiXCR, giving one entry per CDR3 protein. Among over 1,500,000 distinct CDR3 sequences listed, 35% to 50% were seen once. This sample is part of a study of blood T cells in healthy people across ages. About the research overall: Capturing about one barcoded beta molecule per two T cells was achieved by template switching. General observations from the study: The authors considered diversity estimates from one million T cells to be underestimates.

Sequencing was carried out using blood. This chain uses TRBV15 with TRBJ2-3; D remains ambiguous. The clonotype was recovered from a human donor in good health. CDR3 residues: CATSTDTSTDTQYF. CDR3 nucleotide sequence: TGTGCCACCAGCACCGATACTAGCACAGATACGCAGTATTTT.